This T cell receptor beta chain was sequenced during a study of shared clonotypes between healthy human individuals. Findings and limits, study-wide: A small donor pool kept down the genetic and exposure-history diversity that was represented. Generation probabilities of non-shared clonotypes were lower (relative to those shared by all four donors).

TCRdb keeps only in-frame clones here, not all; method: immunoSEQ multiplex PCR. The data contain around 100,000 clones, about 63% of them singletons. This clone came up many times. Its matching antigen is unknown. The CDR3 runs to 14 residues. The V and J ends lost 3 bases and 6 bases, in that order; junction bases with no gene match: 6. In germline, CDR1 is MDHEN, CDR2 SYDVKM. CCR7-negative CD45RA+ TemRA cells were pooled with CD45RO+ cells for CD8 memory. This clonotype originated in a woman in her 30s in good health. Sequencing was done on a sample of memory CD8+ T cells sorted from blood. Documented subset: CD45RO+ cells pooled with CCR7-negative TemRA cells. The rearrangement links TRBV28 to TRBJ2-7, with 9 positions matching TRBD2. The CDR3 loop reads CASSLREGLFEQYF. The CDR3 nucleotides read TGTGCCAGCAGTTTGCGGGAGGGCCTCTTCGAGCAGTACTTC.